This TCR beta chain was sequenced during a study of spatial heterogeneity in lung cancer. Study-level background: More than nine raw reads, on average, carried each unique TCR and UMI combination.

Individually, TCR cDNA molecules were each labelled with a unique molecular identifier. TCRdb recomputed calls from the 5' RACE reads with MiXCR, one row per CDR3 protein. The sample contains about 39,000 distinct CDR3 sequences, approximately 3% of which appear only once. Described time point: sample taken at primary tumor resection. The donors comprised some 78 untreated early-stage non-small cell lung cancer patients. Unsorted whole RNA from tumor, nontumor lung or frozen PBMC underwent sequencing. This CDR3 comprises 20 residues. Trimming cost V 0 bases and J 5 bases; bases outside gene matches: 16. From germline, CDR1 is MNHNS and CDR2 SASEGT. This clonotype was seen at least ten times.

This specimen was normal lung tissue next to the tumor, taken at surgery. The chain couples TRBV6-1 to TRBJ2-2; 9 bases map to TRBD2. The TCR comes from a male donor with early-stage non-small cell lung cancer. CDR3: CASSEARLAGDSRVTGELFF. Here the CDR3 DNA reads TGTGCCAGCAGTGAAGCGCGGTTAGCGGGAGATTCCCGCGTGACCGGGGAGCTGTTTTTT.